Each of the 9 T cell receptor beta chains below was sequenced from the same sample in a study of cytomegalovirus exposure and HLA in healthy donors. 60 Vbeta and 13 Jbeta primers were used in PCR. Profiling relied on immunoSEQ multiplex PCR, and the TCRdb table lists in-frame clones only, not all of them. The table has roughly 120,000 clones, about 73% seen once; the top ten hold 4.2%. Sequenced: PBMCs. These receptors were collected from a woman aged 50 to 60 in good health and CMV-seropositive.

The genes are TRBV21-1 and TRBJ1-2; the table's D call TRBD1 went unverified against the DNA. TRBV21-1 is classified as a pseudogene. CDR3 size: 12 residues. DNA of the CDR3: TGTGCCAGCAGCTTCACAGGGAAAGGCTACACCTTC. Translated: CASSFTGKGYTF.

The V call is TRBV4-3, the J call TRBJ2-1, with 8 bases lining up with TRBD2. Trimming removed 3 bases from V and 9 bases from J; junction bases left unmatched: 10. Germline V gives CDR1 LGHNA, CDR2 YSLEER. CDR3 length: 15 residues. The CDR3 loop is CASSHRRGGSVEQFF. The CDR3 DNA reads TGCGCCAGCAGCCATCGACGGGGGGGCTCTGTTGAGCAGTTCTTC.

J is TRBJ1-5 and V is TRBV19; tentative D call: TRBD1 (5 bases). V lost 7 bases, J lost 7 bases, and 8 bases lay in between. Germline loops: CDR1 LNHDA, CDR2 SQIVND (reference sequence). The CDR3 runs to 11 residues. The CDR3 DNA reads TGTGCCAGTATAAGGGGCCAGCCCCAGCATTTT. This codes for CASIRGQPQHF.

This rearrangement joins TRBV19 to TRBJ1-5, with D tentatively TRBD1 (5 bases). Trimming stripped 1 base from V and 6 bases from J, with 13 bases between. CDR1 and CDR2 (germline): LNHDA, SQIVND (reference sequence). The CDR3 covers 15 residues. CDR3 protein: CASSIGQGPGQPQHF. CDR3 sequence (DNA): TGTGCCAGTAGTATAGGTCAGGGCCCGGGTCAGCCCCAGCATTTT.

The chain has TRBV7-2 and TRBJ2-7; 9 bases fit TRBD1. The CDR3 contains 14 residues. The V gene's germline CDR1 is SGHTA and CDR2 FQGNSA. V dropped 6 bases and J dropped 3; count of bases not matched to a gene: 6. CDR3 region: CASSPGTGYYEQYF. CDR3 coding DNA: TGTGCCAGCAGTCCCGGGACAGGGTACTACGAGCAGTACTTC.

V usage is TRBV10-3 and J usage is TRBJ2-3, with a possible D match to TRBD1 (6 bases). The CDR3 totals 16 residues. Trimming pared 2 bases from V and 3 bases from J, leaving 15 bases between. Germline values: CDR1 ENHRY, CDR2 SYGVKD. The DNA for the CDR3 is TGTGCCATCAGTGAGGAACAGGGCGGTCGTACAGATACGCAGTATTTT. It translates to CAISEEQGGRTDTQYF.

On this clone: An end of the junction differs from the germline gene, which may be a read error. The chain joins TRBV10-1 to TRBJ2-5; D is undetermined. Germline V gene data show CDR1 as WNHNN and CDR2 as SYGVQD (reference sequence). The length of the CDR3 is 15 residues. The CDR3, as DNA: TGTGCCAGCAGTGAGTCGAGAGGCAGTCAAGAGACCCAGTACTTC. Translation: CASSESRGSQETQYF.

V gene TRBV7-6 combines with J gene TRBJ2-3; TRBD2 might be the D (7 bases). The V end was cut by 0 bases, the J end by 7 bases, with 17 bases between. CDR1 is SGHVS, CDR2 FNYEAQ, per germline. The CDR3 totals 16 residues. The CDR3 coding sequence is TGTGCCAGCAGCTTAGCGCTGTCGGGGGGCCGGTATACGCAGTATTTT. Translation gives CASSLALSGGRYTQYF. Full variable domain (remainder filled in from reference TRBV7-6 and TRBJ2-3): GAGVSQSPRYKVTKRGQDVALRCDPISGHVSLYWYRQALGQGPEFLTYFNYEAQQDKSGLPNDRFSAERPEGSISTLTIQRTEQRDSAMYRCASSLALSGGRYTQYFGPGTRLTVL.

The rearrangement joins TRBV7-2 to TRBJ2-5; TRBD2 might be the D (5 bases). The CDR3 contains 14 residues. Germline V gene data show CDR1 as SGHTA and CDR2 as FQGNSA. V was trimmed by 3 bases and J by 6 bases, leaving 14 bases between them. The CDR3 loop reads CASSFSDGPKTQYF. In DNA, the CDR3 is TGTGCCAGCAGCTTTAGCGACGGCCCGAAGACCCAGTACTTC.